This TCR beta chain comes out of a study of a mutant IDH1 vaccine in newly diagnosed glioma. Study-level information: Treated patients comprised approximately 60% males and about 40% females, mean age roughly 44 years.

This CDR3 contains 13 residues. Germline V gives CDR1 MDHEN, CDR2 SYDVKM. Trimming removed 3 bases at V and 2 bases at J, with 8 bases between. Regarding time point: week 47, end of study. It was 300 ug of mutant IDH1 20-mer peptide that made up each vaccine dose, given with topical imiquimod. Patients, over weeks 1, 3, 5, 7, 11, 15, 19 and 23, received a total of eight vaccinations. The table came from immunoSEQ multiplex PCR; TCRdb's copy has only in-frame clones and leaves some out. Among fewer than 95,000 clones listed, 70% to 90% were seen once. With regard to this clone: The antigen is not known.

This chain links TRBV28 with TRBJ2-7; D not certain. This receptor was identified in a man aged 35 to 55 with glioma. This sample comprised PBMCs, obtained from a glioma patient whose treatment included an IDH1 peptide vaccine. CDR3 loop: CASSFEETYEQYF. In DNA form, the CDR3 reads TGTGCCAGCAGTTTCGAAGAAACCTACGAGCAGTACTTC.